This is a list of T cell receptor beta chains from one sample in a study of cytomegalovirus exposure and HLA in healthy donors. Here immunoSEQ multiplex PCR was the method, and the copy in TCRdb shows in-frame clones only, minus some. The sample holds 120,000 or so clones, 75% seen once. Sequenced material: PBMCs. Receptor source: a woman aged 45-65 years in good health and CMV-seronegative. Each CDR3 is given with its conserved first and last residue. Each record gives: J gene, D gene, clone size, V gene, CDR3 DNA, CDR3 protein. D genes are given only for firm matches. Clone size appears in some rows only: once, few, many, or a class for an expanded clone.

>TRBJ1-5|TRBD1|NA|TRBV19
TGTGCCAGCGAGGCAGGGGGAGGACGGGGCAATCAGCCCCAGCATTTT
CASEAGGGRGNQPQHF
>TRBJ1-2|NA|NA|TRBV30
TGTGCCTGGAGTGCAAACCCCCTCGGCAGGGAGGGAGGAGATGGCTACACCTTC
CAWSANPLGREGGDGYTF
>TRBJ2-5|NA|once|TRBV5-1
TGCGCCAGCAGCTTGTACAGACAGTTACAAGAGACCCAGTACTTC
CASSLYRQLQETQYF
>TRBJ2-1|NA|NA|TRBV5-6
TGTGCCAGCAGCTTACTAAGTGAGCAGTTCTTC
CASSLLSEQFF
>TRBJ1-2|NA|NA|TRBV2
TGTGCCAGCAGAGAAGGAGGGAGCTATGGCTACACCTTC
CASREGGSYGYTF
>TRBJ2-7|NA|NA|TRBV11-3
TGTGCCAGCAGCTTAGAGACGGGAGACGAGCAGTACTTC
CASSLETGDEQYF
>TRBJ2-2|NA|NA|TRBV28
TGTGCCAGCAGTTCCTCCACGAGGGCCGGGGAGCTGTTTTTT
CASSSSTRAGELFF
>TRBJ2-7|NA|few|TRBV28
TGTGCCAGCAGTTTAACGCTAGAGTCCTACGAGCAGTACTTC
CASSLTLESYEQYF
>TRBJ2-7|TRBD2|NA|TRBV28
TGTGCCAGCATGGCTAGCGGGAGACGGGGCCACGAGCAGTACTTC
CASMASGRRGHEQYF
>TRBJ2-1|TRBD1|NA|TRBV7-9
TGTGCCAGCAGCCCTAAACCGGGACAGGGATACAATGAGCAGTTCTTC
CASSPKPGQGYNEQFF
>TRBJ2-6|NA|NA|TRBV10-3
TGTGCCATCAGTCGACTCTATGATGGGGGGTCTGGGGCCAACGTCCTGACTTTC
CAISRLYDGGSGANVLTF
>TRBJ2-7|TRBD2|once|TRBV7-9
TGTGCCAGCAGCCCCACCCTGGGGGGGGGAGTACGTCGGTACGAGCAGTACTTC
CASSPTLGGGVRRYEQYF
>TRBJ2-2|TRBD2|NA|TRBV5-4
TGTGCCAGCAGCTTCGGCGGGAGCGTATCCGGGGAGCTGTTTTTT
CASSFGGSVSGELFF
>TRBJ1-1|NA|few|TRBV7-9
TGTGCCAGCAGCCGACAGAGCAACACTGAAGCTTTCTTT
CASSRQSNTEAFF
>TRBJ2-7|TRBD1|NA|TRBV6-6
TGTGCCAGCAGTTACTCGGGACAGGGCCATTACGAGCAGTACTTC
CASSYSGQGHYEQYF
>TRBJ2-1|NA|NA|TRBV7-3
TGTGCCAGCAGCTTTACCAGAACCGATGAGCAGTTCTTC
CASSFTRTDEQFF
>TRBJ2-7|TRBD2|NA|TRBV14
TGTGCCAGCAGCCAAGAGTGGACTAGCGGGGCCTACGAGCAGTACTTC
CASSQEWTSGAYEQYF
>TRBJ2-7|TRBD1|few|TRBV28
TGTGCCAGCAGTATCCCAGGGGGCTCCTACGAGCAGTACTTC
CASSIPGGSYEQYF
>TRBJ1-2|NA|NA|TRBV2
TGTGCCAGCATAGGACAGCGTACTAACTATGGCTACACCTTC
CASIGQRTNYGYTF
>TRBJ2-5|TRBD2|NA|TRBV2
TGTGCCACCCGGACTAGCGGGCCTCAAGAGACCCAGTACTTC
CATRTSGPQETQYF
>TRBJ1-4|NA|NA|TRBV30
TGTGCCTGGAGTGTACTCTCGGAAAAACTGTTTTTT
CAWSVLSEKLFF
>TRBJ2-7|TRBD1|NA|TRBV19
TGTGCCAGCCGTCGTGGGCAGGGGGCCAACGAGCAGTACTTC
CASRRGQGANEQYF
>TRBJ2-2|TRBD2|NA|TRBV28
TGTGCCAGCAGTAGCAGGAAAGCGGGAGGGCATAGAGCCGGGGAGCTGTTTTTT
CASSSRKAGGHRAGELFF
>TRBJ2-1|TRBD2|NA|TRBV29-1
TGCAGCGTTGAAAGCACTAGCGGGGGGGATGAGCAGTTCTTC
CSVESTSGGDEQFF
>TRBJ2-1|TRBD2|NA|TRBV4-1
TGCGCCAGCAGGACACCGGGACTAGCGGGATACAATGAGCAGTTCTTC
CASRTPGLAGYNEQFF
>TRBJ1-2|TRBD1|NA|TRBV4-2
TGTGCCAGCACCGGGACAGGGCCGAACTATGGCTACACCTTC
CASTGTGPNYGYTF
>TRBJ2-5|TRBD2|NA|TRBV30
TGTGCCTGGAGCCAACTAGCGGGAGAGAGTGAGCAGTACTTC
CAWSQLAGESEQYF
>TRBJ1-1|NA|NA|TRBV15
TGTGCCACCTCCTGGGGGGGAAGGACTGAAGCTTTCTTT
CATSWGGRTEAFF
>TRBJ2-1|TRBD1|NA|TRBV4-1
TGCGCCAGCAGCCAACCGGGACAGAATGAGCAGTTCTTC
CASSQPGQNEQFF
>TRBJ1-2|TRBD1|NA|TRBV4-3
TGCGCCAGCAGCCAAGATAAATCACGGACAGGGTCTGGCAATGGCTACACCTTC
CASSQDKSRTGSGNGYTF
>TRBJ1-3|NA|once|TRBV5-1
TGCGCCAGCAGCTCCGGCGGGGGGAGCTCTGGAAACACCATATATTTT
CASSSGGGSSGNTIYF